The clone carrying this T cell receptor (beta chain) has a single count. Its antigen remains unknown. The sequencing depth, 1 in 200,000 to 1 in 1 million T cells, was the target. TCRdb's table, derived via immunoSEQ multiplex PCR, lists solely in-frame clones and lacks some. The table has 250,000 to 350,000 clones, roughly four fifths seen once. As input for TCR beta libraries, roughly 2.1 micrograms of genomic DNA came from cryopreserved PBMCs. This sample was included in a study of cytotoxic CD8 clonotypes in ibrutinib-treated CLL. CDR3 size: 12 residues. Per germline, CDR1 SEHNR and CDR2 FQNEAQ (reference sequence). Trimming cost V 4 bases and J 9 bases; bases outside gene matches: 2. General observations from the study: Increased clonality at ibrutinib response gave way to a return toward baseline at progression.

The source of this sequence is a human donor with chronic lymphocytic leukemia. The starting material was PBMCs, obtained at disease progression, from a patient treated with ibrutinib. The V and J genes are TRBV7-9 and TRBJ1-4, with TRBD1 matching over 7 bases. The CDR3 here is CASSSTGKKLFF. DNA of the CDR3: TGTGCCAGCAGCTCGACAGGGAAAAAACTGTTTTTT.